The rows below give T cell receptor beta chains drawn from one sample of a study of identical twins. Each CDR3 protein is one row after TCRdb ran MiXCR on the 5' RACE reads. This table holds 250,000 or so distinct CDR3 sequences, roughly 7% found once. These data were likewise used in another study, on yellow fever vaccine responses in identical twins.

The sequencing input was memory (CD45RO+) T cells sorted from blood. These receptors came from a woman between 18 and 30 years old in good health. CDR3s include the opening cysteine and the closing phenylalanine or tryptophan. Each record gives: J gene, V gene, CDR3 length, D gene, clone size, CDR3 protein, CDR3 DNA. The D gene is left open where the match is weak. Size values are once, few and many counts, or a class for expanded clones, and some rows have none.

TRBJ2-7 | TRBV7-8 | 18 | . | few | CASSLGPFVTRPSYEQYF | TGTGCCAGCAGCTTGGGGCCCTTTGTGACGCGACCTTCCTACGAGCAGTACTTC
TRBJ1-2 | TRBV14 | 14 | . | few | CASSPTTDSYGYTF | TGTGCCAGCAGCCCGACGACAGATAGCTATGGCTACACCTTC
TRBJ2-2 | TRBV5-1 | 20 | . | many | CASSSAAGRKTGKNTGELFF | TGCGCCAGCAGCTCGGCGGCGGGGAGGAAGACTGGGAAGAACACCGGGGAGCTGTTTTTT
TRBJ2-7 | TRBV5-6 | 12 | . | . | CASSRSAYEQYF | TGTGCCAGCAGCCGATCAGCTTACGAGCAGTACTTC
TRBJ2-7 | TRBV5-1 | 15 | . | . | CASSLGGGKSYEQYF | TGCGCCAGCAGCTTGGGTGGGGGGAAATCCTACGAGCAGTACTTC
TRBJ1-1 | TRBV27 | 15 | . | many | CASSLSGTANTEAFF | TGTGCCAGCAGTTTATCCGGGACGGCGAACACTGAAGCTTTCTTT
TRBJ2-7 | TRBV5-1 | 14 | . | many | CASSKGGGPYEQYF | TGCGCCAGCAGCAAGGGTGGAGGACCCTACGAGCAGTACTTC
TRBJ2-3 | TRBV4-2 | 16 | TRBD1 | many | CASSQAGTGEVDTQYF | TGTGCCAGCAGCCAGGCCGGGACAGGGGAGGTGGATACGCAGTATTTT
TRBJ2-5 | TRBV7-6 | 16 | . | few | CASSLAGPSQKETQYF | TGTGCCAGCAGCTTAGCCGGCCCATCCCAAAAAGAGACCCAGTACTTC
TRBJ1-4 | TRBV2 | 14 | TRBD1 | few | CASSLTGVNEKLFF | TGTGCCAGCAGCCTGACAGGGGTTAATGAAAAACTGTTTTTT
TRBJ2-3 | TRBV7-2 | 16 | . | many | CASRKGAVDSTDTQYF | TGTGCCAGCCGTAAGGGCGCGGTGGACAGCACAGATACGCAGTATTTT
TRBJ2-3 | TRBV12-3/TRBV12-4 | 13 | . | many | CASRVSVADTQYF | TGTGCCAGCCGGGTTAGTGTGGCAGATACGCAGTATTTT
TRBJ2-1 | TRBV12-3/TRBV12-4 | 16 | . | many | CASSSETRKAYNEQFF | TGTGCCAGCAGTTCCGAGACACGTAAAGCCTACAATGAGCAGTTCTTC
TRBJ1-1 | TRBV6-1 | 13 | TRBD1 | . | CASIQGVNTEAFF | TGTGCCAGCATCCAGGGGGTGAACACTGAAGCTTTCTTT
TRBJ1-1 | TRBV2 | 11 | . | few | CASSVGAAAFF | TGTGCCAGCAGTGTGGGGGCTGCGGCTTTCTTT
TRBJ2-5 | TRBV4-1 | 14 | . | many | CASSQVRGGETQYF | TGCGCCAGCAGCCAAGTACGGGGCGGCGAGACCCAGTACTTC
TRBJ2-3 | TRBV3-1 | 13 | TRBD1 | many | CASTRTGEDTQYF | TGTGCCAGTACCCGGACAGGGGAAGATACGCAGTATTTT
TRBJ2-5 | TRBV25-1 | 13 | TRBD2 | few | CASSSSGRETQYF | TGTGCCAGCAGTTCTAGCGGGCGGGAGACCCAGTACTTC
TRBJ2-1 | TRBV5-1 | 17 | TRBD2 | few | CASSLAYKAGGYNEQFF | TGCGCCAGCAGCTTGGCTTATAAAGCGGGGGGATACAATGAGCAGTTCTTC
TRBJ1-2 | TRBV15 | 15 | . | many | CATSRDFAQNYGYTF | TGTGCCACCAGCAGAGACTTCGCACAGAACTATGGCTACACCTTC
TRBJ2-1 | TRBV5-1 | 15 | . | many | CASNPVNGGDNEQFF | TGCGCCAGCAATCCCGTAAACGGAGGAGACAATGAGCAGTTCTTC
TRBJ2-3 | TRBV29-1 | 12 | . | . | CSARHGTDTQYF | TGCAGCGCCCGTCACGGCACAGATACGCAGTATTTT
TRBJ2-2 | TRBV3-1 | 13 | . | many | CASSQGTTGELFF | TGTGCCAGCAGCCAAGGCACTACCGGGGAGCTGTTTTTT
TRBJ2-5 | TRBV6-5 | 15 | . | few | CASSYSIQGGETQYF | TGTGCCAGCAGTTACTCGATTCAGGGGGGTGAGACCCAGTACTTC
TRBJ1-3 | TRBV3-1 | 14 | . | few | CASSQGTAGNTIYF | TGTGCCAGCAGCCAAGGGACAGCTGGAAACACCATATATTTT
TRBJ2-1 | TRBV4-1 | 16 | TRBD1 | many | CASSLGRGTGYDEQFF | TGCGCCAGCAGCCTCGGTAGGGGGACAGGGTACGATGAGCAGTTCTTC
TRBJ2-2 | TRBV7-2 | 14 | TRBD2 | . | CASIGPAGAGELFF | TGTGCCAGCATTGGCCCGGCGGGGGCCGGGGAGCTGTTTTTT
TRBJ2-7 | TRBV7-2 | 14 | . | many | CASSSTKLAYEQYF | TGTGCCAGCAGCTCCACCAAATTAGCCTACGAGCAGTACTTC
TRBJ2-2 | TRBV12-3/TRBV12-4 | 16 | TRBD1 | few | CASSLVGTGTIGELFF | TGTGCCAGCAGTTTAGTCGGGACAGGGACGATCGGGGAGCTGTTTTTT
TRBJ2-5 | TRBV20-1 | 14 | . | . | CSAAIPDSRSTQYF | TGCAGTGCTGCGATACCGGACAGCAGATCGACCCAGTACTTC
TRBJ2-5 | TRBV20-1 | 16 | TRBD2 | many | CSAEIAGLADLGTQYF | TGCAGTGCTGAGATAGCGGGACTAGCGGACTTGGGGACCCAGTACTTC
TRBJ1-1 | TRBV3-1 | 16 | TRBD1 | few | CASSQGATGGITEAFF | TGTGCCAGCAGTCAAGGTGCCACAGGGGGTATCACTGAAGCTTTCTTT
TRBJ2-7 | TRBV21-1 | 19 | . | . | CASSNPGGEGTSGSYEQYF | TGTGCCAGCAGCAACCCGGGGGGCGAAGGTACTAGCGGGAGTTACGAGCAGTACTTC
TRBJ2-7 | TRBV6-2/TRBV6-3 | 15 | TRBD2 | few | CASSSRRLAPYEQYF | TGTGCCAGCAGTTCCCGCCGACTAGCTCCCTACGAGCAGTACTTC
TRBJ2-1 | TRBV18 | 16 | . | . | CASSPPRGGAYNEQFF | TGTGCCAGCTCACCACCGCGAGGGGGGGCCTACAATGAGCAGTTCTTC
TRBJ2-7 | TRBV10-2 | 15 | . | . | CASSESYAITYEQYF | TGCGCCAGCAGTGAGTCGTATGCAATTACCTACGAGCAGTACTTC
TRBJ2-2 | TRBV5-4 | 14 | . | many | CASSFFVRGKGVFF | TGTGCCAGCAGCTTCTTCGTGCGGGGAAAAGGGGTGTTTTTT
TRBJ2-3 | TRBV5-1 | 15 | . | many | CASSLMGAGTDTQYF | TGCGCCAGCAGCTTGATGGGGGCAGGCACAGATACGCAGTATTTT
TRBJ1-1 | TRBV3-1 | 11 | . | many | CASRSSAEAFF | TGTGCCAGCAGATCCAGTGCTGAAGCTTTCTTT
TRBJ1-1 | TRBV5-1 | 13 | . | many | CASSRTQNTEAFF | TGCGCCAGCAGTCGTACACAGAACACTGAAGCTTTCTTT
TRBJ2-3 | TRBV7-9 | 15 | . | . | CASSLGPASTDTQYF | TGTGCCAGCAGCTTAGGACCCGCTAGCACAGATACGCAGTATTTT
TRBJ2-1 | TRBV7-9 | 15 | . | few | CASSGGADSYNEQFF | TGTGCCAGCAGCGGGGGGGCAGACTCCTACAATGAGCAGTTCTTC